This T cell receptor (beta chain) was profiled in a study of B cell selection in AIRE deficiency. Sequenced by immunoSEQ multiplex PCR; TCRdb stores in-frame clones only, minus some. The table has about 24,000 clones, roughly 96% seen once; the top ten hold about 0.17%. CD4+CD127+ cells were sorted as the conventional CD4 T cells. V was clipped by 5 bases and J by 7 bases, with 14 bases between them. CDR3 length equals 13 residues. Germline-derived CDR1 and CDR2 are SGDLS and YYNGEE. V usage is TRBV9 and J usage is TRBJ2-3; tentatively, D is TRBD1 (6 bases). The sequencing sample was made of CD4+CD127+ conventional T cells sorted from PBMCs. The clonotype originates from a human donor in good health. As DNA, the CDR3 is TGTGCCAGCAGTCGAACAGGGAGAAATACGCAGTATTTT. The encoded protein is CASSRTGRNTQYF.